The table lists the clone carrying this T cell receptor beta chain with a few counts. The data stem from a study of Graves' ophthalmopathy and Graves' hyperthyroidism. TCR beta CDR3 amplification used RNA transcripts. HTBI primers were used in a first-round RT-PCR, which preceded a second-round multiplex PCR. TCRdb recomputed calls from the multiplex PCR reads with MiXCR, one row per CDR3 protein. The sample shows about 1.2 million distinct CDR3 sequences, about 36% of them seen only once. V dropped 0 bases and J dropped 7; count of bases not matched to a gene: 5. The CDR3 contains 15 residues. Germline assignment: CDR1 SEHNR and CDR2 FQNEAQ (reference sequence).

V gene TRBV7-9 combines with J gene TRBJ1-4, with TRBD1 identical over 7 bases. Source material: peripheral blood or thyroid tissue (not recorded which). This sequence was found in an adult man with Graves' hyperthyroidism. The CDR3 bases are TGTGCCAGCAGCTTAGCTTACAGGGGACGTGAAAAACTGTTTTTT. Translated, it gives CASSLAYRGREKLFF.